The sample holds a few counts of the clone carrying this T cell receptor (beta chain). Its antigen remains unidentified. Germline assignment: CDR1 MNHEY and CDR2 SVGAGI. Trimming removed 6 bases at V and 3 bases at J, with 15 bases between. The CDR3 is made up of 15 amino acids. This sample was taken from a study of cytomegalovirus exposure and HLA in healthy donors. Broader study findings: Later on, an analysis found that several of the most significant clusters appeared to be linked to common viral pathogens, which included parvovirus B19. Reported results showed that the classifier diagnosed cytomegalovirus status with high specificity and sensitivity.

The PCR was carried out with 60 Vbeta primers and 13 Jbeta primers. Repertoires were generated with immunoSEQ multiplex PCR, while TCRdb's copy carries only in-frame clones and drops some. The data show 130,000 to 150,000 clones, roughly 83% seen once. This clonotype originated in a man in his forties or fifties in good health and CMV-seropositive. J is TRBJ2-1 and V is TRBV6-5; no clear D. The sequencing input was PBMCs. CDR3 sequence reads: CASRSTPSYYNEQFF. CDR3 in DNA: TGTGCCAGCAGATCGACACCCTCCTACTACAATGAGCAGTTCTTC.